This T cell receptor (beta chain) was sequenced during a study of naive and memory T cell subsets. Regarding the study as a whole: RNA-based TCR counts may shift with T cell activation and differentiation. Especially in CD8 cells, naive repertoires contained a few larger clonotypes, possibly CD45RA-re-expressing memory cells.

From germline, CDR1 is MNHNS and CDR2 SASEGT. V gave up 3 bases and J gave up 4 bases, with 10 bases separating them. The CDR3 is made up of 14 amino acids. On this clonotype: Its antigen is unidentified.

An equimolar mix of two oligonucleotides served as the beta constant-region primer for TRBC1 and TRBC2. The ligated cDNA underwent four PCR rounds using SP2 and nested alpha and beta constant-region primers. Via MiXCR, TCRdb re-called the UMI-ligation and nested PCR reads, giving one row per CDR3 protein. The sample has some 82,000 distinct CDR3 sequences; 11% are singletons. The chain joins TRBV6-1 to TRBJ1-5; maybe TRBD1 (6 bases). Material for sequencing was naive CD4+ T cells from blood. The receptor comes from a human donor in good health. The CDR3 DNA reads TGTGCCAGCAGTGAGGGGGCTTGGAATCAGCCCCAGCATTTT. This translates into CASSEGAWNQPQHF.